This T cell receptor beta chain was identified during a study of cytomegalovirus exposure and HLA in healthy donors. The wider study: Out of about 190 million T cells, an earlier analysis found over 90 million unique TCR beta sequences in total. Whole-study findings and limits: Confirmation was obtained in vitro that a few CMV-associated chains are specific for CMV antigens. Association with HLA alleles at 0.05 false discovery rate was found for approximately 18,000 TCR beta sequences in a later analysis.

Both 60 Vbeta primers and 13 Jbeta primers went into the PCR. Using immunoSEQ multiplex PCR, the repertoire was profiled, and TCRdb retains in-frame clones only, with some absent. In all, the sample yields more than 95,000 clones. In the case of this clone: Antigen unknown.

This cohort consisted of healthy bone marrow donors. Material: PBMCs. The receptor comes from a man aged 40-55 years in good health and CMV-seronegative.

CDR3 amino acids: CASSDWTSGRLSRYNEQFF. The DNA of the CDR3 is TGCGCCAGCAGTGACTGGACTAGCGGGAGGTTGAGCAGATACAATGAGCAGTTCTTC. The rearrangement uses TRBV10-1 and TRBJ2-1; 14 nucleotides align to TRBD2. Germline CDR1 is WNHNN and CDR2 is SYGVQD (reference sequence). CDR3 length: 19 residues. J lost 4 bases, V lost 3 bases, and 11 bases had no gene match.